This record covers a single TCR beta chain. Its target is unknown. The repertoire was sequenced with immunoSEQ multiplex PCR; TCRdb's copy has only in-frame clones and lacks some. The data hold about 89,000 clones, with approximately 90% observed a single time. This entry belongs to a study of OX40 agonist ivuxolimab in advanced cancers. Study context: Patients were dosed with the agonistic anti-OX40 (CD134) antibody ivuxolimab. With a range of roughly 23 to 90, age averaged roughly 60 years, and 65% to 85% were male. Ivuxolimab was delivered to patients intravenously every 2 weeks at doses spanning 0.01 to 10 mg/kg. Points from the study as a whole: Antigens targeted by the expanded peripheral T cells were not determined.

The V and J ends lost 3 bases and 3 bases respectively, with 6 bases between them. The CDR3 length is 13 residues. The germline gives CDR1 ENHRY, CDR2 SYGVKD. This clonotype originated in an adult with an advanced solid tumor such as melanoma, head and neck, liver or kidney cancer. Material: CD4+ or CD8+ T cells sorted from blood, obtained in a trial of the OX40 agonist ivuxolimab. This chain connects TRBV10-3 to TRBJ2-4; D remains unclear. CDR3 in amino acids: CAISDGDKNIQYF. The CDR3 DNA sequence: TGTGCCATCAGTGATGGGGACAAAAACATTCAGTACTTC.